The 23 T cell receptor beta chains below come from one sample, sequenced in a study of beta chain features in type 1 diabetes listed by TCRdb under 2018. General conclusions and limits of the study: In all four CD4+ subsets, TCRB CDR3 length was moderately but significantly shorter in type 1 diabetes patients.

For these receptors, no antigen is known. The library was built by means of the immunoSEQ multiplex PCR assay. All of the isolated RNA was reverse transcribed with the High Capacity cDNA Reverse Transcription Kit, so expressed TCRB transcripts were sequenced. Not all clones reach the TCRdb copy of this immuneACCESS table, which keeps in-frame sequences only. Checked studies attribute under half of the gap to unresolved V genes and leave the rest unexplained. This sample comprises some 350,000 clones, approximately 13% of them detected only once. Together, the top ten hold nearly 0.015% of the sample. The sequenced sample was naive CD4+ T cells from blood. The label giving this sample's cell subset or site can be read as: true naive CD4+ T cells. These receptor sequences come from a young woman with type 1 diabetes.

The chain employs TRBV7-2 and TRBJ1-1; 7 bases agree with TRBD1. Germline V CDR1 and CDR2: SGHTA, FQGNSA. V was clipped by 2 bases and J by 4 bases; unmatched bases: 7. The CDR3 runs to 15 residues. The CDR3 nucleotides read TGTGCCAGCAGCTTATTAGGGGGCGGGCGCACTGAAGCTTTCTTT. Translation: CASSLLGGGRTEAFF. The whole variable domain, filled in from reference TRBV7-2 and TRBJ1-1, reads GAGVSQSPSNKVTEKGKDVELRCDPISGHTALYWYRQSLGQGLEFLIYFQGNSAPDKSGLPSDRFSAERTGGSVSTLTIQRTQQEDSAVYLCASSLLGGGRTEAFFGQGTRLTVV.

This clone was counted ten times or more. Other nucleotide sequences from this sample produce the same CDR3. V is TRBV29-1 and J is TRBJ2-1, with a weak D call TRBD1 (5 bases). V was clipped by 5 bases and J by 3 bases, with 5 bases between them. The CDR3 runs to 11 residues. In germline, CDR1 is SQVTM, CDR2 ANQGSEA. This CDR3 reads CSVQGYNEQFF. The CDR3 region has the DNA TGCAGCGTTCAGGGCTACAATGAGCAGTTCTTC.

This clone appeared a few times. V gene TRBV5-4 combines with J gene TRBJ2-1, with no clear D. Trimming shortened V by 2 bases and J by 7 bases, and 10 bases separated the two germline ends. Germline values: CDR1 SGHNT, CDR2 YYREEE (reference sequence). This CDR3 is 13 amino acids long. The CDR3 coding sequence is TGTGCCAGCAGCTTCGAGTCGCTTAATGAGCAGTTCTTC. Its translation: CASSFESLNEQFF. The whole variable domain, filled in from reference TRBV5-4 and TRBJ2-1, reads ETGVTQSPTHLIKTRGQQVTLRCSSQSGHNTVSWYQQALGQGPQFIFQYYREEENGRGNFPPRFSGLQFPNYSSELNVNALELDDSALYLCASSFESLNEQFFGPGTRLTVL.

This clone was counted between two and nine times. The rearrangement links TRBV7-9 to TRBJ2-3; TRBD2 aligns across 7 bases. Trimming at V came to 5 bases and at J to 2 bases, leaving 7 bases not matched to a gene. The CDR3 spans 15 residues. Germline CDR1 is SEHNR and CDR2 is FQNEAQ (reference sequence). The CDR3 region has the DNA TGTGCCAGCAGCCGCCAAGCGGGGTTCACAGATACGCAGTATTTT. It encodes CASSRQAGFTDTQYF.

The chain recombines TRBV28 with TRBJ2-7, with 9 bases lining up with TRBD2. In germline, CDR1 is MDHEN, CDR2 SYDVKM. V lost 7 bases, J lost 3 bases, and 10 bases stayed unmatched. The CDR3 spans 15 residues. The CDR3 bases are TGTGCCAGCACTGTCGGGACTAGCATTATCTACGAGCAGTACTTC. Residues: CASTVGTSIIYEQYF.

The chain carries TRBV11-3 and TRBJ2-1, with 7 bases that match TRBD1. Germline CDR1 SGHNT, CDR2 YENEEA. Trimming at V came to 5 bases and at J to 3 bases, leaving 7 bases not matched to a gene. This CDR3 contains 15 residues. The CDR3 protein is CASSQRDSLYNEQFF. Here the CDR3 DNA reads TGTGCCAGCAGCCAACGGGACAGCCTCTACAATGAGCAGTTCTTC. Full variable domain (missing parts from reference TRBV11-3 and TRBJ2-1): EAGVVQSPRYKIIEKKQPVAFWCNPISGHNTLYWYLQNLGQGPELLIRYENEEAVDDSQLPKDRFSAERLKGVDSTLKIQPAELGDSAVYLCASSQRDSLYNEQFFGPGTRLTVL.

The rearrangement uses TRBV18 and TRBJ2-2; a weak D match, TRBD2 (5 bases). This CDR3 contains 16 residues. Germline CDR1 is KGHSH and CDR2 is LQKENI. The ends were cut back, 0 bases at V and 5 bases at J, with 13 bases in the middle. Written as DNA, the CDR3 is TGTGCCAGCTCACCACCGATGCGCCGAGGGACCGGGGAGCTGTTTTTT. It yields the protein CASSPPMRRGTGELFF.

This clone was counted a few times. The J gene is TRBJ2-5, the V gene TRBV5-1; perhaps TRBD2 as D (6 bases). Germline CDR1 SGHRS, CDR2 YFSETQ. The CDR3 is 14 amino acids. V was shortened by 5 bases and J by 4 bases, with 15 bases between the two germline ends. DNA for the CDR3: TGCGCCAGCAGAGGAGGGAGCCCTCCAGAGACCCAGTACTTC. Translation: CASRGGSPPETQYF.

This clone was detected a few times. The chain links TRBV5-1 to TRBJ2-7, with 7 positions matching TRBD2. V gave up 0 bases and J gave up 2 bases; unmatched junction bases: 8. Germline V lookup: CDR1 SGHRS, CDR2 YFSETQ. The CDR3 runs 16 residues. The CDR3 spells CASSLASGVGPYEQYV. The CDR3 region has the DNA TGCGCCAGCAGCTTGGCAAGCGGGGTCGGACCCTACGAGCAGTACGTC.

The chain uses TRBV28 and TRBJ1-5, with D tentatively TRBD1 (6 bases). CDR1 is MDHEN, CDR2 SYDVKM, per germline. This CDR3 has 15 residues. Trimming left V 3 bases short and J 7 bases short, with 16 bases between. CDR3 sequence reads: CASSFMGALDQPQHF. The DNA of the CDR3 is TGTGCCAGCAGTTTTATGGGGGCCCTCGACCAGCCCCAGCATTTT.

The table lists this clone with a few counts. The chain links TRBV30 to TRBJ1-2, with D unresolved. The CDR3 is 13 amino acids. Trimming stripped 1 base from V and 1 base from J, with 7 bases between. Germline V gene lookup returns CDR1 GTSNPN and CDR2 SVGIG (reference sequence). The CDR3 loop is CAWSGNSNYGYTF. The CDR3 region has the DNA TGTGCCTGGAGTGGGAACAGTAACTATGGCTACACCTTC.

This clone was seen more than once but under ten times. The chain couples TRBV9 to TRBJ2-7, with TRBD1 identical over 9 bases. V lost 3 bases to trimming and J lost 7 bases; unmatched junction nucleotides: 11. Germline CDR1 reads SGDLS; CDR2 reads YYNGEE. The CDR3 has 15 residues. The CDR3 sequence is CASSAGQGRAEEQYF. Written as DNA, the CDR3 is TGTGCCAGCAGCGCCGGACAGGGGAGGGCGGAGGAGCAGTACTTC.

This clone was seen a few times. V and J are TRBV28 and TRBJ2-1; D is perhaps TRBD1 (6 bases). CDR1 MDHEN and CDR2 SYDVKM come from the germline V gene. Deletions cut 5 bases from V and 9 bases from J, with 20 bases between. This CDR3 region has 15 residues. CDR3 residues: CASSPQGHGSGEQFF. CDR3 coding DNA: TGTGCCAGCAGTCCACAGGGACATGGCTCGGGTGAGCAGTTCTTC.

The chain uses TRBV27 and TRBJ2-2; D is perhaps TRBD2 (5 bases). CDR3 length: 14 amino acids. Germline V CDR1 and CDR2: MNHEY, SMNVEV (reference sequence). Between the trimmed V and J ends, which lost 7 bases and 4 bases, there was a span of 13 bases. CDR3 protein: CASNPWGVTGELFF. CDR3 sequence (DNA): TGTGCCAGCAACCCATGGGGAGTCACCGGGGAGCTGTTTTTT.

Only a few counts were recorded for this clone. The chain joins TRBV18 to TRBJ1-1; a possible D gene is TRBD1 (5 bases). CDR1 and CDR2 from the germline V gene are KGHSH and LQKENI. V was trimmed by 8 bases and J by 0 bases, leaving 19 bases between them. This CDR3 comprises 16 residues. The CDR3 DNA reads as TGTGCCAGCACGACGTCGACAGCCCAATTGAACACTGAAGCTTTCTTT. It codes for CASTTSTAQLNTEAFF. Looking up the rest from reference TRBV18 and TRBJ1-1 gives the full variable domain: NAGVMQNPRHLVRRRGQEARLRCSPMKGHSHVYWYRQLPEEGLKFMVYLQKENIIDESGMPKERFSAEFPKEGPSILRIQQVVRGDSAAYFCASTTSTAQLNTEAFFGQGTRLTVV.

This clone occurred a few times. The CDR3 loop is CASGPGWSNQPQHF. The CDR3 DNA reads TGTGCCAGCGGTCCGGGGTGGAGCAATCAGCCCCAGCATTTT. This chain connects TRBV28 to TRBJ1-5, with no clear D. The CDR3 covers 14 residues. With 8 bases removed from V and 1 base from J, the gap between germline ends came to 12 bases. Per the germline V gene, CDR1 is MDHEN and CDR2 is SYDVKM.

This clone was seen a handful of times. The chain is built from TRBV15 and TRBJ2-7, with 10 bases lining up with TRBD1. The CDR3 extends over 14 amino acids. Germline lookup yields CDR1 LNHNV and CDR2 YYDKDF (reference sequence). The ends lost 4 bases at V and 4 bases at J; junction bases unmatched: 4. The CDR3 loop is CATSTGTGVYEQYV. CDR3 bases: TGTGCCACCAGCACCGGGACAGGGGTATACGAGCAGTACGTC.

The rearrangement uses TRBV5-1 and TRBJ1-5, with a tentative D call TRBD1 (5 bases). The CDR3 is 14 residues long. Germline V CDR1 and CDR2: SGHRS, YFSETQ. Trimming pared 6 bases from V and 3 bases from J, leaving 13 bases between. CDR3 DNA: TGCGCCAGCACCGAGGACGGACACAATCAGCCCCAGCATTTT. Translated: CASTEDGHNQPQHF.

This clone occurred a few times. This rearrangement joins TRBV2 to TRBJ2-1; D not resolved. CDR3 size: 15 residues. Germline loops: CDR1 SNHLY, CDR2 FYNNEI. V was cut by 0 bases and J by 0 bases, with 6 bases left in between. CDR3 DNA: TGTGCCAGCAGTGAAGCTGTGTACTCCTACAATGAGCAGTTCTTC. Its translation is CASSEAVYSYNEQFF.

The chain combines TRBV7-2 with TRBJ2-3, with D hard to call. CDR1 and CDR2 (germline): SGHTA, FQGNSA. The CDR3 has 15 amino acids. Deletions cut 0 bases from V and 0 bases from J, with 7 bases between. DNA of the CDR3: TGTGCCAGCAGCTTAGCCAGAACCAGCACAGATACGCAGTATTTT. Translation gives CASSLARTSTDTQYF.

The chain has TRBV7-7 and TRBJ1-5, with D maybe TRBD1 (6 bases). The CDR3 is 18 amino acids. The germline V gene has CDR1 SSHAT and CDR2 FNYEAQ (reference sequence). The V gene lost 4 bases and the J gene lost 4 bases, with 23 bases spanning the gap. CDR3 amino acids: CASSSGPRDRSGNQPQHF. The CDR3 DNA reads TGTGCCAGCAGCTCAGGGCCCCGAGACAGGTCGGGGAATCAGCCCCAGCATTTT.

The rearrangement uses TRBV6-6 and TRBJ1-1; no clear D. CDR1 and CDR2 from the germline V gene are MNHNY and SVGAGI (reference sequence). This CDR3 spans 14 amino acids. Trimming removed 4 bases at V and 4 bases at J, with 13 bases between. CDR3 coding DNA: TGTGCCAGCAGTTTCGAGGCCTCCGCCACTGAAGCTTTCTTT. It yields the protein CASSFEASATEAFF.

This clone was found a few times. The chain uses TRBV28 and TRBJ2-6; D remains ambiguous. CDR1 and CDR2 (germline): MDHEN, SYDVKM. This CDR3 has 15 amino acids. V gave up 4 bases and J gave up 0 bases, with 7 bases separating them. The CDR3 sequence: CASSSLYSGANVLTF. The CDR3 DNA reads as TGTGCCAGCAGTTCCTTATACTCTGGGGCCAACGTCCTGACTTTC.